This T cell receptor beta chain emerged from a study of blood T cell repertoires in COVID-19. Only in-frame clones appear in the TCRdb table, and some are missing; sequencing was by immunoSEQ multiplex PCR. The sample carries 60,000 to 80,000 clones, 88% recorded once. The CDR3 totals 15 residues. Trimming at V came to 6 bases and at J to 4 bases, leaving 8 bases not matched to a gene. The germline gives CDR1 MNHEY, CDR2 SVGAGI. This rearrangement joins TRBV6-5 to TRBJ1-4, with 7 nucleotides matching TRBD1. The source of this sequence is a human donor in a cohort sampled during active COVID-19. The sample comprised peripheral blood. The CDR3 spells CASSNYRQGNEKLFF. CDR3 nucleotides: TGTGCCAGCAGCAATTATCGACAGGGTAATGAAAAACTGTTTTTT.